The next 17 T cell receptor beta chains were all read from a single sample in a study of blood T cell repertoires in COVID-19. Only in-frame clones appear in the TCRdb table, and some are missing; sequencing was by immunoSEQ multiplex PCR. The profile shows over 150,000 clones, 80% to 85% of them singletons. The material sequenced was peripheral blood. The receptors here all came from a man aged 18 to 30 with active or convalescent COVID-19.

A remark on this clone: The same CDR3 arises from other DNA sequences in this sample as well. The V call is TRBV14, the J call TRBJ1-1, with 7 positions matching TRBD1. Germline CDR1 is SGHDN and CDR2 is FVKESK. V shed 2 bases, J shed 0 bases, and the junction held 3 bases outside the gene matches. This CDR3 has 15 amino acids. The CDR3 loop reads CASSQLTGVNTEAFF. CDR3 nucleotides: TGTGCCAGCAGCCAACTCACAGGGGTGAACACTGAAGCTTTCTTT. Supplemented by reference TRBV14 and TRBJ1-1, the full variable domain reads EAGVTQFPSHSVIEKGQTVTLRCDPISGHDNLYWYRRVMGKEIKFLLHFVKESKQDESGMPNNRFLAERTGGTYSTLKVQPAELEDSGVYFCASSQLTGVNTEAFFGQGTRLTVV.

The DNA of the CDR3 is TGTGCCAGCAGCCAATCCTTAGCCGATGGAAACACCATATATTTT. This sequence encodes CASSQSLADGNTIYF. The chain is built from TRBV3-1 (or the pseudogene TRBV3-2) and TRBJ1-3; D uncertain. The CDR3 runs to 15 residues. Germline values: CDR1 LGHDT, CDR2 YNNKEL (reference sequence). V dropped 2 bases and J dropped 3 bases, with 11 bases sitting between them.

This clone was found once. This chain joins TRBV3-1 (or the pseudogene TRBV3-2) and TRBJ1-6; D possibly corresponds to TRBD1 (6 bases). Trimming cost V 5 bases and J 9 bases, with 17 bases left between them. The germline CDR1 and CDR2 sequences are LGHDT and YNNKEL (reference sequence). The CDR3 spans 15 residues. In nucleotides, the CDR3 is TGTGCCAGCAGCTCCCCCAGCAGGGGAATTTCACCCCTCCACTTT. It codes for CASSSPSRGISPLHF.

This clone was detected once. This chain connects TRBV19 to TRBJ2-3; 14 bases are shared with TRBD2. The V gene's germline CDR1 is LNHDA and CDR2 SQIVND (reference sequence). The CDR3 totals 16 residues. Trimming at V came to 4 bases and at J to 2 bases, leaving 2 bases not matched to a gene. The chain's CDR3 is CASSRGLAGATDTQYF. In DNA form, the CDR3 reads TGTGCCAGTAGTAGGGGACTAGCGGGAGCCACAGATACGCAGTATTTT.

V usage is TRBV12-3 or TRBV12-4 and J usage is TRBJ2-7, with 7 nucleotides matching TRBD1. The V and J ends lost 7 bases and 2 bases, in that order; junction bases with no gene match: 5. The CDR3 contains 13 residues. DNA for the CDR3: TGTGCCAGCACTCCCGGGACAGCCTACGAGCAGTACTTC. Amino acid sequence: CASTPGTAYEQYF.

This chain uses TRBV27 with TRBJ1-2, with 8 bases lining up with TRBD1. The CDR3 extends over 15 amino acids. Trimming removed 2 bases from V and 3 bases from J; junction bases left unmatched: 5. The germline V gene encodes CDR1 MNHEY and CDR2 SMNVEV (reference sequence). The CDR3 protein is CASSLQQGEDYGYTF. The DNA for the CDR3 is TGTGCCAGCAGTTTACAACAGGGGGAGGACTATGGCTACACCTTC.

The gene calls are TRBV5-1 and TRBJ1-1; the D is unclear. Per the germline V gene, CDR1 is SGHRS and CDR2 is YFSETQ. Deletions cut 6 bases from V and 1 base from J, with 16 bases between. The CDR3 contains 15 residues. The CDR3 DNA reads TGCGCCAGCAAAGGCCCTCTGGCAGGGAACACTGAAGCTTTCTTT. Amino acid sequence: CASKGPLAGNTEAFF.

The chain recombines TRBV6-5 with TRBJ2-3, with D possibly matching TRBD2 (5 bases). The V and J ends lost 2 bases and 0 bases respectively, with 12 bases between them. CDR1 and CDR2 (germline): MNHEY, SVGAGI. This CDR3 is built from 16 residues. CDR3 sequence reads: CASSYVARTSTDTQYF. The CDR3 bases are TGTGCCAGCAGTTACGTAGCCCGGACTAGCACAGATACGCAGTATTTT.

The chain couples TRBV7-8 to TRBJ1-1, with 7 bases lining up with TRBD1. Losses at the gene ends were 5 bases for V and 13 bases for J; bases not matched to a gene: 10. The CDR3 is made up of 12 amino acids. Germline CDR1 and CDR2: SGHVS and FQNEAQ. The CDR3 protein is CASSPKGAKCFF. The CDR3 DNA reads as TGTGCCAGCAGCCCAAAGGGGGCCAAGTGTTTCTTT.

This chain links TRBV6-5 with TRBJ2-5; 10 positions agree with TRBD2. V gave up 7 bases and J gave up 3 bases; unmatched junction bases: 2. CDR3 length equals 13 residues. Germline V gene sequence: CDR1 MNHEY, CDR2 SVGAGI. The CDR3 protein is CASKTSGKETQYF. The CDR3 region has the DNA TGTGCCAGCAAAACTAGCGGGAAAGAGACCCAGTACTTC.

The V gene is TRBV18, the J gene TRBJ2-5, with D possibly being TRBD1 (5 bases). CDR1 is KGHSH, CDR2 LQKENI, per germline. This CDR3 comprises 14 residues. V was cut by 1 base and J by 2 bases, with 8 bases left in between. The CDR3 sequence: CASSPQRQQETQYF. For the CDR3, the DNA is TGTGCCAGCTCACCACAGAGACAGCAAGAGACCCAGTACTTC.

The chain links TRBV18 to TRBJ1-1; TRBD1 might be the D (6 bases). CDR1 and CDR2 (germline): KGHSH, LQKENI. The CDR3 is made up of 14 amino acids. V was trimmed by 3 bases and J by 7 bases, leaving 15 bases between them. The CDR3 DNA reads TGTGCCAGCTCACCCCTAGGGGGGGAGGTTGAAGCTTTCTTT. This codes for CASSPLGGEVEAFF.

On this clone itself: Other DNA sequences of this sample code for an identical CDR3. V usage is TRBV18 and J usage is TRBJ1-1, with D possibly matching TRBD1 (5 bases). Trimming removed 3 bases from V and 1 base from J, with 6 bases in between. This CDR3 has 13 amino acids. Germline CDR1 reads KGHSH; CDR2 reads LQKENI. The CDR3 DNA sequence: TGTGCCAGCTCACCGCAGGGGAACACTGAAGCTTTCTTT. It specifies CASSPQGNTEAFF.

The CDR3 sequence is CASSEFGGNQPQHF. Here the CDR3 DNA reads TGTGCCAGCAGTGAATTCGGGGGCAATCAGCCCCAGCATTTT. The chain is built from TRBV25-1 and TRBJ1-5; no definite D call. The length of the CDR3 is 14 residues. CDR1 is MGHDK, CDR2 SYGVNS, per germline. V gave up 1 base and J gave up 2 bases, with 6 bases separating them. Together with reference TRBV25-1 and TRBJ1-5, the CDR3 gives the full variable domain: EADIYQTPRYLVIGTGKKITLECSQTMGHDKMYWYQQDPGMELHLIHYSYGVNSTEKGDLSSESTVSRIRTEHFPLTLESARPSHTSQYLCASSEFGGNQPQHFGDGTRLSIL.

This chain joins TRBV7-2 and TRBJ2-1, with a possible D match to TRBD2 (7 bases). This CDR3 spans 14 amino acids. The germline V gene encodes CDR1 SGHTA and CDR2 FQGNSA. V lost 5 bases and J 7 bases, leaving 15 bases between the germline ends. CDR3 DNA sequence: TGTGCCAGCAGCCGGGGGCGGGAGCTAAATGAGCAGTTCTTC. Translation gives CASSRGRELNEQFF. Combining the CDR3 with reference TRBV7-2 and TRBJ2-1 gives the whole variable domain GAGVSQSPSNKVTEKGKDVELRCDPISGHTALYWYRQSLGQGLEFLIYFQGNSAPDKSGLPSDRFSAERTGGSVSTLTIQRTQQEDSAVYLCASSRGRELNEQFFGPGTRLTVL.

This clone has only one observation. The chain combines TRBV4-2 with TRBJ1-2, with D perhaps TRBD1 (5 bases). Trimming pared 0 bases from V and 0 bases from J, leaving 8 bases between. CDR1 is LGHNA, CDR2 YNFKEQ, per germline. The CDR3 consists of 15 residues. The CDR3 region has the DNA TGTGCCAGCAGCCAAGACCACAGGTCTAACTATGGCTACACCTTC. It specifies CASSQDHRSNYGYTF.

This chain links TRBV19 with TRBJ2-1; D is possibly TRBD1 (6 bases). The CDR3 spans 15 residues. V dropped 7 bases and J dropped 3 bases, with 16 bases sitting between them. CDR1 is LNHDA and CDR2 is SQIVND in the germline V gene (reference sequence). CDR3 coding DNA: TGTGCCAGTATGGCCGACAGGAGGAACTACAATGAGCAGTTCTTC. Encoded protein: CASMADRRNYNEQFF. The complete variable domain, with remaining parts taken from reference TRBV19 and TRBJ2-1, reads DGGITQSPKYLFRKEGQNVTLSCEQNLNHDAMYWYRQDPGQGLRLIYYSQIVNDFQKGDIAEGYSVSREKKESFPLTVTSAQKNPTAFYLCASMADRRNYNEQFFGPGTRLTVL.